These 10 T cell receptor beta chains originate from one sample sequenced in a study of T cell responses to AZD1222 COVID-19 vaccine. Using immunoSEQ multiplex PCR, the repertoire was profiled, and TCRdb retains in-frame clones only, with some absent. Among 130,000 to 150,000 clones listed, around 88% were seen once. The sequencing here drew on peripheral blood, taken on day 0 of AZD1222 vaccination. The origin of the receptors is an adult in good health.

The chain uses TRBV5-1 and TRBJ1-2, with 9 bases lining up with TRBD1. The germline CDR1 and CDR2 sequences are SGHRS and YFSETQ. After removal of 4 bases from V and 5 bases from J, the junction contained 12 bases not matched to a gene. The CDR3 totals 16 residues. In DNA form, the CDR3 reads TGCGCCAGCAGCCCCTCCCCCGGGACAGGGCCTTATGGCTACACCTTC. Amino acids: CASSPSPGTGPYGYTF.

The V gene is TRBV27, the J gene TRBJ1-2; 9 bases align to TRBD1. The CDR3 is made up of 15 amino acids. The ends lost 5 bases at V and 8 bases at J; junction bases unmatched: 12. Germline V gene lookup returns CDR1 MNHEY and CDR2 SMNVEV (reference sequence). CDR3: CASSNLQGAYDGYTF. For the CDR3, the DNA is TGTGCCAGCAGTAACCTACAGGGGGCGTATGACGGCTACACCTTC.

This chain joins TRBV6-4 and TRBJ1-1, with 9 nucleotides matching TRBD1. Germline values: CDR1 MRHNA, CDR2 SNTAGT. The CDR3 is 15 residues long. V shed 3 bases, J shed 1 base, and the junction held 3 bases outside the gene matches. CDR3 DNA: TGTGCCAGCAGTGAATCGACAGGGGGGAACACTGAAGCTTTCTTT. This sequence encodes CASSESTGGNTEAFF.

This chain connects TRBV28 to TRBJ2-7, with 8 bases fitting TRBD1. CDR1 is MDHEN and CDR2 is SYDVKM in the germline V gene. The CDR3 runs to 14 residues. With 2 bases clipped from V and 5 bases from J, the junction kept 5 bases outside the gene matches. The CDR3 here is CASSLQGAPNEQYF. As DNA, the CDR3 is TGTGCCAGCAGTTTACAGGGGGCGCCAAACGAGCAGTACTTC. Full variable domain (remainder filled in from reference TRBV28 and TRBJ2-7): DVKVTQSSRYLVKRTGEKVFLECVQDMDHENMFWYRQDPGLGLRLIYFSYDVKMKEKGDIPEGYSVSREKKERFSLILESASTNQTSMYLCASSLQGAPNEQYFGPGTRLTVT.

The chain recombines TRBV19 with TRBJ2-5; 9 bases line up with TRBD2. Trimming took 3 bases from V and 3 from J; bases not matched to a gene: 5. The CDR3 runs 15 residues. Germline lookup yields CDR1 LNHDA and CDR2 SQIVND (reference sequence). CDR3 nucleotides: TGTGCCAGTAGTATCTACCTAGCGGGGAAAGAGACCCAGTACTTC. It translates to CASSIYLAGKETQYF.

This chain links TRBV19 with TRBJ1-5; D unclear. This CDR3 spans 16 amino acids. The V end lost 9 bases, the J end lost 2 bases, and 20 bases lay between the germline ends. Looked up from germline, CDR1 is LNHDA and CDR2 is SQIVND (reference sequence). The CDR3 DNA reads as TGTGCCAGCTCAGGCCGGGCCCGAGGCGGCAATCAGCCCCAGCATTTT. It is translated as CASSGRARGGNQPQHF.

V usage is TRBV6-5 and J usage is TRBJ2-2; D is unclear. CDR1 MNHEY and CDR2 SVGAGI come from the germline V gene. V was clipped by 1 base and J by 5 bases, with 5 bases between them. This CDR3 contains 13 residues. The CDR3 loop is CASSYFGTGELFF. The CDR3 region has the DNA TGTGCCAGCAGTTACTTCGGGACCGGGGAGCTGTTTTTT.

With respect to this clone: Other DNA sequences in this specimen translate into the identical CDR3. V is TRBV5-1 and J is TRBJ1-4; 10 nucleotides agree with TRBD1. CDR1 and CDR2 (germline): SGHRS, YFSETQ. The CDR3 covers 14 residues. With 0 bases clipped from V and 7 bases from J, the junction kept 0 bases outside the gene matches. CDR3: CASSLGTGGEKLFF. The DNA for the CDR3 is TGCGCCAGCAGCTTGGGGACAGGGGGTGAAAAACTGTTTTTT. The variable domain in full, with the rest retrieved from reference TRBV5-1 and TRBJ1-4, is KAGVTQTPRYLIKTRGQQVTLSCSPISGHRSVSWYQQTPGQGLQFLFEYFSETQRNKGNFPGRFSGRQFSNSRSEMNVSTLELGDSALYLCASSLGTGGEKLFFGSGTQLSVL.

In DNA, the CDR3 is TGCAGCGTTGAAGATCCCCGCTATGGCTACACCTTC. It translates to CSVEDPRYGYTF. The chain is built from TRBV29-1 and TRBJ1-2; D not certain. The CDR3 is made up of 12 amino acids. Germline V gives CDR1 SQVTM, CDR2 ANQGSEA. With 0 bases removed from V and 4 bases from J, the gap between germline ends came to 6 bases.

The chain recombines TRBV18 with TRBJ1-6, with TRBD1 as a possible D gene (5 bases). Germline V gives CDR1 KGHSH, CDR2 LQKENI. V lost 2 bases, J lost 9 bases, and 20 bases lay in between. This CDR3 region has 17 residues. The CDR3 here is CASSPFDAGAVGSPLHF. CDR3 DNA sequence: TGTGCCAGCTCACCATTCGACGCCGGGGCAGTCGGTTCACCCCTCCACTTT.